This T cell receptor (beta chain) derives from a study of cytomegalovirus exposure and HLA in healthy donors. Across the whole study: The early release's HLA-typed donors yielded 80 million to 95 million unique TCRs.

Study-level results: Earlier findings revealed that most TCR beta V segments proved productive either about 87% or about 30% of the time.

PCR used 60 Vbeta primers and 13 Jbeta primers. Here immunoSEQ multiplex PCR was the method, and the copy in TCRdb shows in-frame clones only, minus some. The repertoire holds around 140,000 clones, with roughly 71% as singletons. Turning to this clone: The antigen remains undetermined.

Sequenced input: PBMCs. This TCR derives from a woman aged 40 to 55 in good health and CMV-seronegative.

The CDR3 region is CASRDRLNTEAFF. The CDR3 nucleotides are TGTGCCAGCAGGGACAGGCTAAACACTGAAGCTTTCTTT. V is TRBV6-6 and J is TRBJ1-1; 7 nucleotides agree with TRBD1. The J segment lost 2 bases and the V segment lost 6 bases, leaving 3 bases of the junction unmatched. CDR3 length: 13 amino acids. CDR1 is MNHNY and CDR2 is SVGAGI in the germline V gene (reference sequence).